The clone carrying this T cell receptor (beta chain) was recorded many times. Its antigen is not known. The V gene lost 2 bases and the J gene lost 3 bases, with 12 bases spanning the gap. Germline V gene data show CDR1 as SGHRS and CDR2 as YFSETQ. The CDR3 runs to 14 residues. The entry originates in a study of T cells after yellow fever vaccination. Study at large: SMART-Seq v4 Ultra Low Input handled preparation of low-cell-number fractions.

Synthesis of TCR cDNA relied on 5'RACE template switching, which attached a universal primer site and UMIs. TCRdb analysed the 5' RACE reads with MiXCR anew, one entry per CDR3 protein. The repertoire holds over 200,000 distinct CDR3 sequences, over 6.5% seen once, with more than 0.85% in the top ten. Study-level results: Weaker, the secondary response had a peak occurring faster, on day 5 versus 15. Clonotypes appearing in both CD4 and CD8 compartments existed, and their share was small.

The chain uses TRBV5-1 and TRBJ2-7; possible D gene TRBD2, 6 bases. This specimen was CD4+ T cells sorted from PBMCs, taken on the day of the yellow fever booster vaccination. The receptor was isolated from a young man who received the YFV17D yellow fever vaccine. This CDR3 reads CASSLGGEGYEQYF. The CDR3 coding sequence is TGCGCCAGCAGCTTAGGAGGGGAAGGCTACGAGCAGTACTTC. The variable domain in full, with the rest retrieved from reference TRBV5-1 and TRBJ2-7, is KAGVTQTPRYLIKTRGQQVTLSCSPISGHRSVSWYQQTPGQGLQFLFEYFSETQRNKGNFPGRFSGRQFSNSRSEMNVSTLELGDSALYLCASSLGGEGYEQYFGPGTRLTVT.